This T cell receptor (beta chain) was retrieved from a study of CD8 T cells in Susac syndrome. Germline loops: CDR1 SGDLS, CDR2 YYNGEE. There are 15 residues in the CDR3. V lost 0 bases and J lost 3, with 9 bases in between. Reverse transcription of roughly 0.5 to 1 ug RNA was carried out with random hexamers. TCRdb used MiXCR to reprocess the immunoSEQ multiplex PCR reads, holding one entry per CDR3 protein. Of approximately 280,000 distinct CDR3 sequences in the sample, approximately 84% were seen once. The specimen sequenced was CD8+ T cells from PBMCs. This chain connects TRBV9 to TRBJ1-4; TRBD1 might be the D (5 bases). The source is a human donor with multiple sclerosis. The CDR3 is CASSVAGQANEKLFF. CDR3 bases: TGTGCCAGCAGCGTAGCCGGACAAGCTAATGAAAAACTGTTTTTT.